This T cell receptor beta chain was observed in a study of T cell responses to AZD1222 COVID-19 vaccine. A note on this clone: Its antigen is not known.

Method: immunoSEQ multiplex PCR; TCRdb's copy keeps in-frame clones and lacks some. The table shows about 130,000 clones, with about 86% occurring only once. Overall study findings and caveats: A rise in Spike-specific TCR breadth and depth followed two AZD1222 doses. Nearly half of the spike-specific TCRs reportedly recognize variant regions that carry no mutations. CD4 TCRs covered the whole spike, strongest at regions 160-218 and 743-854.

The CDR3 runs 13 residues. The germline V gene has CDR1 MGHDK and CDR2 SYGVNS. Trimming cost V 8 bases and J 3 bases; bases outside gene matches: 4. The chain combines TRBV25-1 with TRBJ2-5; TRBD1 matches 9 bases. The TCR originated in an adult in good health. The source material was peripheral blood, sampled on day 0 of AZD1222 vaccination. The CDR3: CASGDRVKETQYF. For the CDR3, the DNA is TGTGCCAGCGGGGACAGGGTAAAAGAGACCCAGTACTTC.